The text below deals with one TCR beta chain. The data belong to a study of blood T cell repertoires in COVID-19. As handled by the study authors: By means of reference gene primer amplification, nucleated cell counts were estimated. Produced via immunoSEQ multiplex PCR; TCRdb's table is partial and in-frame only. From that table come the V and J calls and clone size; the DNA was used to work out D and trimming. The table includes about 390,000 clones, just under 90% detected once. This receptor was taken from a woman aged 45-60 years who had recovered from COVID-19. The sample consisted of PBMCs or T cells enriched from blood (not recorded which).

The DNA for the CDR3 is TGTGCCAGCACCCCCTTCGTACTGATTAGCAATCAGCCCCAGCATTTT. Translation: CASTPFVLISNQPQHF. The chain links TRBV28 to TRBJ1-5; D unclear. The CDR3 loop spans 16 amino acids. V was trimmed by 7 bases and J by 0 bases, leaving 16 bases between them. Looked up from germline, CDR1 is MDHEN and CDR2 is SYDVKM. Variable domain in full (rest from reference TRBV28 and TRBJ1-5): DVKVTQSSRYLVKRTGEKVFLECVQDMDHENMFWYRQDPGLGLRLIYFSYDVKMKEKGDIPEGYSVSREKKERFSLILESASTNQTSMYLCASTPFVLISNQPQHFGDGTRLSIL.